This T cell receptor beta chain was sequenced during a study of T cell responses to AZD1222 COVID-19 vaccine. Study observations and caveats: Scientists sampled the repertoires only once the peak T cell response had passed. Unmutated variant regions reportedly attract nearly half of all spike-specific TCRs. Regions 160-218 and 743-854 held dominance among vaccine-associated CD4 TCRs, which spanned spike.

This table comes from immunoSEQ multiplex PCR, and its TCRdb copy is limited to in-frame clones, with some not included. Of under 150,000 clones in the sample, roughly 88% were seen once. This CDR3 has 15 residues. Per germline, CDR1 MRHNA and CDR2 SNTAGT. V was trimmed by 6 bases and J by 2 bases, leaving 14 bases between them. A remark on this clone: Its antigen is not identified.

Pooled in the analysis were second doses at about 4 or about 12 weeks. This receptor was taken from an adult who received the AZD1222 COVID-19 vaccine. This chain uses TRBV6-4 with TRBJ1-3; D might be TRBD1 (5 bases). The source material was peripheral blood, sampled 28 days after the second AZD1222 dose. Here the CDR3 DNA reads TGTGCCAGCAGCCTATCCGACAGCCCTGGAAACACCATATATTTT. Translating gives CASSLSDSPGNTIYF.